Listed below are T cell receptor beta chains from one sample, sequenced in a study of T-cell reconstitution after alpha-beta-depleted transplantation in children. A single record per CDR3 protein comes from TCRdb applying MiXCR to the PCR reads. The sample has 200,000 to 250,000 distinct CDR3 sequences, around 9.5% seen once. The sequences come from PBMCs from the stem cell graft donor, collected from the stem cell graft. The source of these receptors is a human donor who donated a stem cell graft to a child with acute lymphoblastic leukemia. Both conserved end residues are part of each CDR3. Each record gives: J gene, clone size, V gene, D gene, CDR3 DNA, CDR3 protein. A D gene is named only where the DNA matches it firmly. For some rows the clone size is stated as once, few or many, or as a class when expanded; others skip it.

j_call: TRBJ1-5; clone_size: many; v_call: TRBV3-1; d_call: -; cdr3_nt: TGTGCCAGCAGCCAGGATCAGGGGAGCAATCAGCCCCAGCATTTT; cdr3_aa: CASSQDQGSNQPQHF
j_call: TRBJ2-5; clone_size: many; v_call: TRBV20-1; d_call: -; cdr3_nt: TGCAGTGCTAGAGACCCCGTCCGGGAGACCCAGTACTTC; cdr3_aa: CSARDPVRETQYF
j_call: TRBJ1-3; clone_size: many; v_call: TRBV7-8; d_call: -; cdr3_nt: TGTGCCAGCAGCCTGGGTACAGGTCGCTCTGGAAACACCATATATTTT; cdr3_aa: CASSLGTGRSGNTIYF
j_call: TRBJ1-2; clone_size: many; v_call: TRBV25-1; d_call: -; cdr3_nt: TGTGCCAGCAGTGAAAACTTGGCTAACTATGGCTACACCTTC; cdr3_aa: CASSENLANYGYTF
j_call: TRBJ2-3; clone_size: few; v_call: TRBV30; d_call: -; cdr3_nt: TGTGCCTGGAGTGAAGTACCGGATACGCAGTATTTT; cdr3_aa: CAWSEVPDTQYF
j_call: TRBJ2-3; clone_size: many; v_call: TRBV5-1; d_call: -; cdr3_nt: TGCGCCAGCAGCTTGGGCACCGACACAGATACGCAGTATTTT; cdr3_aa: CASSLGTDTDTQYF
j_call: TRBJ2-4; clone_size: -; v_call: TRBV4-2; d_call: TRBD2; cdr3_nt: TGTGCCAGCAGCCCCCGGGGCGCGGGGGGCATCTCAGGAAACATTCAGTACTTC; cdr3_aa: CASSPRGAGGISGNIQYF
j_call: TRBJ2-2; clone_size: few; v_call: TRBV27; d_call: TRBD1; cdr3_nt: TGTGCCAGCAGCAACCGGGACAGTCACACCGGGGAGCTGTTTTTT; cdr3_aa: CASSNRDSHTGELFF
j_call: TRBJ2-6; clone_size: many; v_call: TRBV20-1; d_call: -; cdr3_nt: TGCAGTGCCCCCCTGCGGGGCTCTGGGGCCAACGTCCTGACTTTC; cdr3_aa: CSAPLRGSGANVLTF
j_call: TRBJ2-7; clone_size: few; v_call: TRBV18; d_call: TRBD2; cdr3_nt: TGTGCCAGCTCTCCGTCCGGGACTAGCGCCGAGCAGTACTTC; cdr3_aa: CASSPSGTSAEQYF
j_call: TRBJ2-2; clone_size: -; v_call: TRBV24-1; d_call: TRBD1; cdr3_nt: TGTGCCACTCAGGACAGGCACACTTCGAACACCGGGGAGCTGTTTTTT; cdr3_aa: CATQDRHTSNTGELFF
j_call: TRBJ2-7; clone_size: many; v_call: TRBV20-1; d_call: TRBD2; cdr3_nt: TGCAGTGCTAGTAAGGTTTCGGGGGGGCTCTCCTACGAGCAGTACTTC; cdr3_aa: CSASKVSGGLSYEQYF
j_call: TRBJ2-6; clone_size: few; v_call: TRBV20-1; d_call: -; cdr3_nt: TGCAGTGCCCCACCTGTGGCTGCCTCAGCAGCCAACGTCCTGACTTTC; cdr3_aa: CSAPPVAASAANVLTF
j_call: TRBJ2-5; clone_size: many; v_call: TRBV7-2; d_call: -; cdr3_nt: TGTGCCAGCAGCTTAAGTGGGGCAGGGGTTCGAGAGACCCAGTACTTC; cdr3_aa: CASSLSGAGVRETQYF
j_call: TRBJ2-7; clone_size: many; v_call: TRBV9; d_call: -; cdr3_nt: TGTGCCAGCAGCGTAGATCCGGGCAACTACGAGCAGTACTTC; cdr3_aa: CASSVDPGNYEQYF
j_call: TRBJ2-1; clone_size: -; v_call: TRBV5-1; d_call: -; cdr3_nt: TGCGCCAGCAGCTTGGGATCCGCTGACAATGAGCAGTTCTTC; cdr3_aa: CASSLGSADNEQFF
j_call: TRBJ1-2; clone_size: many; v_call: TRBV12-3/TRBV12-4; d_call: -; cdr3_nt: TGTGCCAGCAGTTTAGCGCAAAGGACTTTCTATGGCTACACCTTC; cdr3_aa: CASSLAQRTFYGYTF
j_call: TRBJ1-2; clone_size: -; v_call: TRBV20-1; d_call: -; cdr3_nt: TGCAGTGCTAGTAGAGCACTTCCTAACTATGGCTACACCTTC; cdr3_aa: CSASRALPNYGYTF
j_call: TRBJ2-1; clone_size: many; v_call: TRBV7-9; d_call: TRBD2; cdr3_nt: TGTGCCAGCAGCTCTAGCGGTAGAGATGAGCAGTTCTTC; cdr3_aa: CASSSSGRDEQFF
j_call: TRBJ2-2; clone_size: once; v_call: TRBV6-1; d_call: -; cdr3_nt: TGTGCCAGCAGACGGACCAGGGACACCGGGGAGCTGTTTTTT; cdr3_aa: CASRRTRDTGELFF
j_call: TRBJ2-7; clone_size: few; v_call: TRBV12-3/TRBV12-4; d_call: -; cdr3_nt: TGTGCCAGCAGCGGGGGATTCTCCTACGAGCAGTACTTC; cdr3_aa: CASSGGFSYEQYF
j_call: TRBJ1-1; clone_size: -; v_call: TRBV6-2/TRBV6-3; d_call: -; cdr3_nt: TGTGCCAGCAACCACGGGGGGGTGAGCACTGAAGCTTTCTTT; cdr3_aa: CASNHGGVSTEAFF
j_call: TRBJ1-1; clone_size: -; v_call: TRBV7-8; d_call: -; cdr3_nt: TGTGCCAGCAGCTTAGGGGAAAGGAACACTGAAGCTTTCTTT; cdr3_aa: CASSLGERNTEAFF
j_call: TRBJ2-1; clone_size: -; v_call: TRBV11-1; d_call: TRBD2; cdr3_nt: TGTGCCAGCAGTCTTCGACCTAGCGGGGGGCATCAGTCCTACAATGAGCAGTTCTTC; cdr3_aa: CASSLRPSGGHQSYNEQFF
j_call: TRBJ1-4; clone_size: -; v_call: TRBV20-1; d_call: -; cdr3_nt: TGCAGTGCTAGTCGGCAGGGGTCAACTAATGAAAAACTGTTTTTT; cdr3_aa: CSASRQGSTNEKLFF
j_call: TRBJ2-5; clone_size: many; v_call: TRBV5-1; d_call: -; cdr3_nt: TGCGCCAGCAGCTTGGGCGAAGCAGGGGTGGGAGAGACCCAGTACTTC; cdr3_aa: CASSLGEAGVGETQYF
j_call: TRBJ1-2; clone_size: many; v_call: TRBV20-1; d_call: TRBD1; cdr3_nt: TGCAGTGCTAGAGGTGACAGGGTCGGTGGCTACACCTTC; cdr3_aa: CSARGDRVGGYTF
j_call: TRBJ2-4; clone_size: -; v_call: TRBV20-1; d_call: -; cdr3_nt: TGCAGTGCTAGTTCGGAAGCCAAAAACATTCAGTACTTC; cdr3_aa: CSASSEAKNIQYF
j_call: TRBJ2-1; clone_size: many; v_call: TRBV5-1; d_call: -; cdr3_nt: TGCGCCAGCAGCTTGGCCCAGAGCTCCTACAATGAGCAGTTCTTC; cdr3_aa: CASSLAQSSYNEQFF
j_call: TRBJ2-7; clone_size: few; v_call: TRBV5-1; d_call: -; cdr3_nt: TGCGCCAGCAGCTGGCAGCCGGCCAGGGTAGACGAGCAGTACTTC; cdr3_aa: CASSWQPARVDEQYF
j_call: TRBJ2-7; clone_size: many; v_call: TRBV6-1; d_call: TRBD1; cdr3_nt: TGTGCCAGCACCCGTACAGGGGGCTTGGACGAGCAGTACTTC; cdr3_aa: CASTRTGGLDEQYF
j_call: TRBJ2-7; clone_size: few; v_call: TRBV18; d_call: TRBD2; cdr3_nt: TGTGCCAGCTCACCAAGACTAGCGGGGGACGAGCAGTACTTC; cdr3_aa: CASSPRLAGDEQYF
j_call: TRBJ1-1; clone_size: many; v_call: TRBV7-9; d_call: -; cdr3_nt: TGTGCCAGCAGCAATCAGGGTTACCCCACTGAAGCTTTCTTT; cdr3_aa: CASSNQGYPTEAFF
j_call: TRBJ1-1; clone_size: few; v_call: TRBV5-1; d_call: TRBD1; cdr3_nt: TGCGCCAGCAGCTTCATCCCCGGGACAGGGAGGGGGAACACTGAAGCTTTCTTT; cdr3_aa: CASSFIPGTGRGNTEAFF
j_call: TRBJ1-4; clone_size: -; v_call: TRBV5-4; d_call: TRBD1; cdr3_nt: TGTGCCAGCGCCCGGGACAGTGAAAAACTGTTTTTT; cdr3_aa: CASARDSEKLFF
j_call: TRBJ1-5; clone_size: many; v_call: TRBV6-5; d_call: -; cdr3_nt: TGTGCCAGCAGTTACCAGGGTGATCAGCCCCAGCATTTT; cdr3_aa: CASSYQGDQPQHF
j_call: TRBJ2-3; clone_size: -; v_call: TRBV7-9; d_call: -; cdr3_nt: TGTGCCAGCAGCTATGAGGGACGGACAGATACGCAGTATTTT; cdr3_aa: CASSYEGRTDTQYF
j_call: TRBJ2-4; clone_size: -; v_call: TRBV23-1; d_call: TRBD1; cdr3_nt: TGCGCCAGCAGTCAAAGACAGGGGGACGGCAAAAACATTCAGTACTTC; cdr3_aa: CASSQRQGDGKNIQYF
j_call: TRBJ2-7; clone_size: few; v_call: TRBV4-1; d_call: -; cdr3_nt: TGCGCCAGTCAGGGGGGGGTCTCCTACGAGCAGTACTTC; cdr3_aa: CASQGGVSYEQYF
j_call: TRBJ1-2; clone_size: -; v_call: TRBV12-3/TRBV12-4; d_call: -; cdr3_nt: TGTGCCAGCAGCCAAACATCTCCGGGGGCTGGCGGCTACACCTTC; cdr3_aa: CASSQTSPGAGGYTF
j_call: TRBJ1-2; clone_size: -; v_call: TRBV6-1; d_call: -; cdr3_nt: TGTGCCAGCAGTGAGGGACACCGTGGCTACACCTTC; cdr3_aa: CASSEGHRGYTF
j_call: TRBJ2-7; clone_size: few; v_call: TRBV6-5; d_call: -; cdr3_nt: TGTGCCAGCAGTTACTCCGAGCATCAAGTCTCCTACGAGCAGTACTTC; cdr3_aa: CASSYSEHQVSYEQYF
j_call: TRBJ2-5; clone_size: many; v_call: TRBV6-5; d_call: TRBD1; cdr3_nt: TGTGCCAGCAGTTACTCGACAGGGCTAGGTCGGGAGACCCAGTACTTC; cdr3_aa: CASSYSTGLGRETQYF
j_call: TRBJ2-7; clone_size: -; v_call: TRBV10-3; d_call: TRBD1; cdr3_nt: TGTGCCATCAGTGAGGGACAGGCCTACGAGCAGTACTTC; cdr3_aa: CAISEGQAYEQYF
j_call: TRBJ1-4; clone_size: -; v_call: TRBV7-9; d_call: -; cdr3_nt: TGTGCCAGCAGCTCCAGGACTTACGAAAAACTGTTTTTT; cdr3_aa: CASSSRTYEKLFF
j_call: TRBJ2-7; clone_size: few; v_call: TRBV20-1; d_call: -; cdr3_nt: TGCAGTGCTAGAGGGGGTCGTTATTCCTACGAGCAGTACTTC; cdr3_aa: CSARGGRYSYEQYF
j_call: TRBJ1-2; clone_size: many; v_call: TRBV20-1; d_call: -; cdr3_nt: TGCAGTGCCCCGACCGAAAATAACTATGGCTACACCTTC; cdr3_aa: CSAPTENNYGYTF
j_call: TRBJ1-6; clone_size: -; v_call: TRBV6-4; d_call: -; cdr3_nt: TGTGCCAGCAGTGACAGGGTCGGAAATTCACCCCTCCACTTT; cdr3_aa: CASSDRVGNSPLHF
j_call: TRBJ2-4; clone_size: -; v_call: TRBV7-7; d_call: -; cdr3_nt: TGTGCCAGCAGCTACCGCCTCGGACAGACGGCCAAAAACATTCAGTACTTC; cdr3_aa: CASSYRLGQTAKNIQYF